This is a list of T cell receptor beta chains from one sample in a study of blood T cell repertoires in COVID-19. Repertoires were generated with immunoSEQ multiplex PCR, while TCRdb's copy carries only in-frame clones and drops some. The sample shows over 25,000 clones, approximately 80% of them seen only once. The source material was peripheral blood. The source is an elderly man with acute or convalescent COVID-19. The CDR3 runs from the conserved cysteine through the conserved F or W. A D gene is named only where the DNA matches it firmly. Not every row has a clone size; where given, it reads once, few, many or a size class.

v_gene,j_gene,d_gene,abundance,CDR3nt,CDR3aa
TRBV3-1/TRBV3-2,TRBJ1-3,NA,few,TGTGCCAGCATGGGACTCTCTGGAAACACCATATATTTT,CASMGLSGNTIYF
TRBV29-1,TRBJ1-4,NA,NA,TGCAGCGTGGCAGGGGAAGGGGAAAAACTGTTTTTT,CSVAGEGEKLFF
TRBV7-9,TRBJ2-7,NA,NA,TGTGCCAGCAGTCATAATGACGGGTACGAGCAGTACTTC,CASSHNDGYEQYF
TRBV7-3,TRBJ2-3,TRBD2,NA,TGTGCCAGCAGCCCTCAGGGCACTAGCGCCACAGATACGCAGTATTTT,CASSPQGTSATDTQYF
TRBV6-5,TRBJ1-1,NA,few,TGTGCCAGCAGTTACTCAAGGGGTAGGTCTGAAGCTTTCTTT,CASSYSRGRSEAFF
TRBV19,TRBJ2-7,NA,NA,TGTGCCAGTAGGGGGGGTCCCTACGAGCAGTACTTC,CASRGGPYEQYF
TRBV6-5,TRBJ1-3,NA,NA,TGTGCCAGCAGTTACCGTCCGGACACTGGAAACACCATATATTTT,CASSYRPDTGNTIYF
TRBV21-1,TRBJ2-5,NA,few,TGTGCCAGCAGCACGGTAGACAGAAGACAAGAGACCCAGTACTTC,CASSTVDRRQETQYF
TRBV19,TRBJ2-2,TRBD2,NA,TGTGCCAGTAGACTCTCAGGGAGGGCCTCCGGGGAGCTGTTTTTT,CASRLSGRASGELFF
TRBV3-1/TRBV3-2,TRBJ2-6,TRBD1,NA,TGTGCCAGCAGCCTCGGACAGGGAGGCAACGTCCTGACTTTC,CASSLGQGGNVLTF
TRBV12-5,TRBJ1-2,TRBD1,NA,TGTGCTAGTGACTCCGGGACAGCTAACTATGGCTACACCTTC,CASDSGTANYGYTF
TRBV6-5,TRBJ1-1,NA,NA,TGTGCCAGCAGTTCCCGGGATAAGGGTACTGAAGCTTTCTTT,CASSSRDKGTEAFF
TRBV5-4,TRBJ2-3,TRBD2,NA,TGTGCCAGCAGCTCCGGGGGAGGGGATACGCAGTATTTT,CASSSGGGDTQYF
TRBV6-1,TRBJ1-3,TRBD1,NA,TGTGCCAGCAGTGAAAGGGATAGGGGGCATGGAAACACCATATATTTT,CASSERDRGHGNTIYF
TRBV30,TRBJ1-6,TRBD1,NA,TGTGCCTGGAGTATTCGCAGGGGGAACTCACCCCTCCACTTT,CAWSIRRGNSPLHF
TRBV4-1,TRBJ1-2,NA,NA,TGCGCCAGCAGCCATCCCCGACAGCTCTATGGCTACACCTTC,CASSHPRQLYGYTF
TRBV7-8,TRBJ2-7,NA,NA,TGTGCCAGCAGCCCCGCCGGGAGTCGCCCCTCCGAGCAGTACTTC,CASSPAGSRPSEQYF
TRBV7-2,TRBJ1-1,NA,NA,TGTGCCAGCAGCTTCTACGGACTTTACACTGAAGCTTTCTTT,CASSFYGLYTEAFF
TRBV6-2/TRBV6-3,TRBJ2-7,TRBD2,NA,TGTGCCAGCAGTTTTCCGGGAGGGAACTACGAGCAGTACTTC,CASSFPGGNYEQYF
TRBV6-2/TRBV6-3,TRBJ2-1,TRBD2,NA,TGTGCCAGCAGTTACTCGCCTGTAGCGGGGCTGTACAATGAGCAGTTCTTC,CASSYSPVAGLYNEQFF